This T cell receptor (beta chain) was identified during a study of shared clonotypes between healthy human individuals. Study details: Each donor contributed plates that comprised three CD4 naive, three CD4 memory, two CD8 naive and one CD8 memory.

Trimming took off 3 bases at V and 3 bases at J, with 17 bases between the two ends. This CDR3 region has 15 residues. In germline, CDR1 is SQVTM, CDR2 ANQGSEA. Study results and limitations: Unshared clonotypes carried lower generation probabilities than those common to all four donors.

Naive CD8 isolation took CD45RO-negative cells positively selected for CCR7 and excluded terminally differentiated effector memory CD45RA+ cells. The material for each subset, its genomic DNA, was split evenly across several immunoSEQ plates. Repertoires were generated with immunoSEQ multiplex PCR, while TCRdb's copy carries only in-frame clones and drops some. The sample yields roughly 2,000,000 clones, just under 95% seen once. This clone has only one observation. Its specificity is not known. The chain has TRBV29-1 and TRBJ1-2; D remains unclear. The sequencing sample was made of naive CD8+ T cells from PBMCs. This sequence was found in a man between 18 and 29 years old in good health. Some clones in this sample may be carry-over from other donors' samples. CDR3 nucleotides: TGCAGCGTTGACCCTGGTGGGCAGTGGGACTATGGCTACACCTTC. Protein sequence: CSVDPGGQWDYGYTF.